This is a list of T cell receptor beta chains from one sample in a study of T cell responses to AZD1222 COVID-19 vaccine. Measured with immunoSEQ multiplex PCR; TCRdb has only the in-frame clones, and not every one. This sample has around 180,000 clones, with roughly 92% found just once. Specimen: peripheral blood, collected 28 days after the second AZD1222 dose. These receptors all stem from an adult who received the AZD1222 COVID-19 vaccine. Both conserved end residues are part of each CDR3. The D gene is left open where the match is weak. Clone size is shown for a subset of rows, as once, few, many or a class of expanded clone.

few	.	TRBV7-8	TRBJ1-5	CASSREHSNQPQHF	TGTGCCAGCAGCCGAGAACATAGCAATCAGCCCCAGCATTTT
.	.	TRBV3-1/TRBV3-2	TRBJ2-3	CASSQGTSWGGTDTQYF	TGTGCCAGCAGCCAAGGAACTAGCTGGGGCGGCACAGATACGCAGTATTTT
.	TRBD2	TRBV24-1	TRBJ2-3	CATSDPTSALSTDTQYF	TGTGCCACCAGTGACCCGACTAGCGCCCTTAGCACAGATACGCAGTATTTT
.	TRBD2	TRBV10-1	TRBJ2-1	CASSESDSGNSYNEQFF	TGCGCCAGCAGTGAGTCAGATAGCGGGAACTCCTACAATGAGCAGTTCTTC
.	.	TRBV19	TRBJ1-4	CASRAAGLSEKLFF	TGTGCCAGTAGAGCCGCAGGGTTGAGTGAAAAACTGTTTTTT
few	.	TRBV7-9	TRBJ1-3	CASSKPGGGNTIYF	TGTGCCAGCAGCAAACCGGGCGGCGGAAACACCATATATTTT
once	TRBD1	TRBV27	TRBJ1-5	CASSKQDRAQPQHF	TGTGCCAGCAGTAAACAGGACAGGGCTCAGCCCCAGCATTTT
.	.	TRBV4-1	TRBJ1-6	CASSQSTGHNSPLHF	TGCGCCAGCAGCCAATCGACAGGTCATAATTCACCCCTCCACTTT
.	.	TRBV18	TRBJ1-1	CASSPPPRNTEAFF	TGTGCCAGCTCACCACCCCCCAGGAACACTGAAGCTTTCTTT
.	.	TRBV7-9	TRBJ1-6	CASSRTGRINSPLHF	TGTGCCAGCAGCAGAACAGGGAGGATTAATTCACCCCTCCACTTT
once	TRBD2	TRBV27	TRBJ2-1	CASSLRGSGRYNEQFF	TGTGCCAGCAGTCTCCGGGGTAGCGGGAGGTACAATGAGCAGTTCTTC
.	TRBD1	TRBV3-1/TRBV3-2	TRBJ2-2	CASSQGWRTGSNTGELFF	TGTGCCAGCAGCCAAGGGTGGCGGACAGGGTCAAACACCGGGGAGCTGTTTTTT
.	.	TRBV15	TRBJ2-6	CATSRDNSGANVLTF	TGTGCCACCAGCAGAGATAACTCTGGGGCCAACGTCCTGACTTTC
.	TRBD2	TRBV18	TRBJ2-1	CASTLDAGLAVPSEQFF	TGTGCCAGCACCCTAGACGCGGGACTAGCGGTGCCCAGTGAGCAGTTCTTC
.	.	TRBV7-9	TRBJ1-2	CASSLRLPKGTF	TGTGCCAGCAGCTTAAGGCTTCCCAAGGGCACCTTC
.	TRBD2	TRBV20-1	TRBJ2-7	CSASNLADSYEQYF	TGCAGTGCTAGTAATCTAGCGGACTCCTACGAGCAGTACTTC
.	.	TRBV9	TRBJ1-2	CASSVVGGNYGYTF	TGTGCCAGCAGCGTAGTAGGGGGGAACTATGGCTACACCTTC
.	.	TRBV28	TRBJ1-4	CASSPQSREKLFF	TGTGCCAGCAGTCCCCAGTCAAGAGAAAAACTGTTTTTT
.	.	TRBV19	TRBJ2-7	CASSLRGDSFYEQYF	TGTGCCAGTAGTCTTCGGGGGGACAGCTTCTACGAGCAGTACTTC
.	TRBD2	TRBV7-9	TRBJ2-3	CASSIGLAGSTDTQYF	TGTGCCAGCAGCATAGGACTAGCGGGGAGCACAGATACGCAGTATTTT
once	TRBD2	TRBV10-3	TRBJ2-1	CAISGVGGKYNEQFF	TGTGCCATCAGTGGAGTGGGGGGGAAGTACAATGAGCAGTTCTTC
.	.	TRBV6-6	TRBJ1-4	CASSYSFRRGEKLFF	TGTGCCAGCAGTTACTCGTTCCGACGGGGGGAGAAACTGTTTTTT
.	.	TRBV5-4	TRBJ1-2	CASSLGAGENYGYTF	TGTGCCAGCAGCTTGGGGGCAGGCGAGAACTATGGCTACACCTTC
.	.	TRBV27	TRBJ1-1	CASSFLSGGGKTEAFF	TGTGCCAGCAGTTTCTTATCGGGAGGGGGGAAGACTGAAGCTTTCTTT
.	.	TRBV3-1/TRBV3-2	TRBJ1-1	CASSLTVSGTEAFF	TGTGCCAGCAGCCTTACAGTGTCGGGCACTGAAGCTTTCTTT
.	TRBD1	TRBV27	TRBJ1-1	CASSPTGRNEAFF	TGTGCCAGCAGTCCGACAGGGCGGAATGAAGCTTTCTTT
.	TRBD2	TRBV7-9	TRBJ2-1	CASSPFLLAGGRFYNEQFF	TGTGCCAGCAGTCCATTCCTCCTAGCGGGAGGCCGTTTCTACAATGAGCAGTTCTTC
.	.	TRBV30	TRBJ1-1	CAQHLGWNTEAFF	TGTGCCCAGCATTTGGGTTGGAACACTGAAGCTTTCTTT
.	.	TRBV27	TRBJ1-2	CASSLGGSYYGYTF	TGTGCCAGCAGTTTAGGGGGCTCCTACTATGGCTACACCTTC
.	.	TRBV19	TRBJ2-7	CASSIGRTGYEQYF	TGTGCCAGTAGTATCGGGCGCACAGGCTACGAGCAGTACTTC
.	TRBD2	TRBV7-9	TRBJ2-1	CASSLFSGGDQNNEQFF	TGTGCCAGCAGCTTATTCAGCGGGGGAGACCAAAACAATGAGCAGTTCTTC
few	.	TRBV19	TRBJ1-4	CASSPKRGGPPNEKLFF	TGTGCCAGTAGTCCGAAGCGGGGGGGTCCGCCTAATGAAAAACTGTTTTTT
.	TRBD1	TRBV6-5	TRBJ2-7	CASSSGQRYEQYF	TGTGCCAGCAGTTCGGGACAGCGATACGAGCAGTACTTC
.	.	TRBV7-9	TRBJ1-1	CASSLSGATEAFF	TGTGCCAGCAGCTTATCAGGGGCCACTGAAGCTTTCTTT
once	.	TRBV5-1	TRBJ1-1	CASSLATLNTEAFF	TGCGCCAGCAGCTTGGCCACCCTGAACACTGAAGCTTTCTTT
.	.	TRBV3-1/TRBV3-2	TRBJ2-1	CASSQTVLFTYNEQFF	TGTGCCAGCAGCCAGACAGTCCTTTTTACCTACAATGAGCAGTTCTTC
.	TRBD1	TRBV29-1	TRBJ2-7	CSVDTGGPWEQYF	TGCAGCGTTGATACAGGGGGCCCGTGGGAGCAGTACTTC
.	TRBD2	TRBV5-1	TRBJ2-7	CASSLGGLGLQGEQYF	TGCGCCAGCAGCTTAGGGGGACTAGGGCTGCAAGGCGAGCAGTACTTC
.	.	TRBV19	TRBJ2-3	CASSQRRDTQYF	TGTGCCAGTAGCCAGAGGAGAGATACGCAGTATTTT
.	.	TRBV3-1/TRBV3-2	TRBJ2-1	CASSQDVLGTPNNEQFF	TGTGCCAGCAGCCAAGACGTACTCGGGACCCCTAACAATGAGCAGTTCTTC
.	.	TRBV4-1	TRBJ2-3	CASSPLGADTDTQYF	TGCGCCAGCAGCCCTCTAGGTGCTGACACAGATACGCAGTATTTT
once	.	TRBV14	TRBJ1-2	CASSTQTNYGYTF	TGTGCCAGCAGCACCCAAACCAACTATGGCTACACCTTC
.	TRBD1	TRBV5-1	TRBJ2-3	CASSTGQDPDTQYF	TGCGCCAGCAGCACAGGACAGGACCCAGATACGCAGTATTTT
.	TRBD1	TRBV6-5	TRBJ1-5	CASRRTGGDQPQHF	TGTGCCAGCAGAAGGACAGGGGGTGATCAGCCCCAGCATTTT
once	.	TRBV28	TRBJ1-3	CASSPWGGYSGNTIYF	TGTGCCAGCAGCCCCTGGGGGGGATACTCTGGAAACACCATATATTTT
.	.	TRBV6-7	TRBJ2-1	CASTEGGTKLYNEQFF	TGTGCCAGCACCGAAGGGGGGACTAAATTATACAATGAGCAGTTCTTC
.	.	TRBV10-1	TRBJ2-3	CASSPGGTDTQYF	TGCGCCAGCAGTCCCGGGGGCACAGATACGCAGTATTTT
.	TRBD1	TRBV2	TRBJ1-4	CASREGGVNEKLFF	TGTGCCAGCAGGGAAGGGGGCGTCAATGAAAAACTGTTTTTT
.	TRBD1	TRBV7-8	TRBJ1-2	CASSLVSRTGGYTF	TGTGCCAGCAGCTTAGTATCTAGGACAGGCGGCTACACCTTC
once	TRBD1	TRBV6-2/TRBV6-3	TRBJ2-7	CASSYDRATYEQYF	TGTGCCAGCAGCTATGACAGGGCCACCTACGAGCAGTACTTC
.	.	TRBV4-3	TRBJ1-4	CASSPPFQGKGEKLFF	TGCGCCAGCAGCCCTCCTTTTCAGGGGAAAGGCGAAAAACTGTTTTTT
.	TRBD2	TRBV7-3	TRBJ2-1	CASSPSGRGDNEQFF	TGTGCCAGCAGCCCGAGCGGGAGGGGAGATAATGAGCAGTTCTTC
.	.	TRBV2	TRBJ1-4	CASSDSQENEKLFF	TGTGCCAGCAGTGATAGTCAGGAAAATGAAAAACTGTTTTTT
.	.	TRBV9	TRBJ1-3	CASSSAGETFGNTIYF	TGTGCCAGCAGCTCAGCGGGGGAGACATTTGGAAACACCATATATTTT
.	TRBD1	TRBV3-1/TRBV3-2	TRBJ2-7	CASSQIVTGGSYEQYF	TGTGCCAGCAGCCAGATAGTAACAGGGGGCTCTTACGAGCAGTACTTC